Below are 3 T cell receptor beta chains sequenced from a single sample in a study of post-analysis software for immune sequencing data. Unique-molecular-identifier-tagged TCR beta cDNA libraries were used. MiXCR, applied by TCRdb to the PCR reads, yields one record per CDR3 protein. The data show fewer than 850,000 distinct CDR3 sequences, around 45% seen once. Regarding the study as a whole: The five TRBV segments detected at higher frequency in patients than in controls included TRBV5-6, TRBV5-1 and TRBV20-1.

No antigen has been assigned to these receptors. The sequenced material came from blood. The receptors here all came from a girl aged 10-17 years with multiple sclerosis.

CDR3 in amino acids: CASSLEGSGSYEQFF. In DNA, the CDR3 is TGTGCCAGCAGCTTAGAGGGTAGCGGGAGCTATGAGCAGTTCTTC. The chain employs TRBV11-2 and TRBJ2-1; 9 bases are a match to TRBD2. The CDR3 contains 15 residues. Germline V gene lookup returns CDR1 SGHAT and CDR2 FQNNGV. Unmatched junction bases numbered 5, after V lost 0 bases and J lost 8 bases.

The chain links TRBV15 to TRBJ2-3, with 7 positions matching TRBD2. Trimming cost V 6 bases and J 0 bases; bases outside gene matches: 18. Germline CDR1 is LNHNV and CDR2 is YYDKDF (reference sequence). The CDR3 is made up of 19 amino acids. The CDR3 DNA reads as TGTGCCACCAGTCTCGACTTAGGGAGACTAGCTGCTAGCACAGATACGCAGTATTTT. Its translation is CATSLDLGRLAASTDTQYF.

The rearrangement joins TRBV20-1 to TRBJ2-7; D uncertain. From germline, CDR1 is DFQATT and CDR2 SNEGSKA (reference sequence). The CDR3 contains 15 residues. The germline V and J ends were trimmed by 0 bases and 2 bases, with 14 bases remaining between them. CDR3 DNA sequence: TGCAGTGCTAGAGATGATAGTCTATATCCCTACGAGCAGTACTTC. Translating gives CSARDDSLYPYEQYF.